The clone carrying this TCR beta chain came up a few times. Its cognate antigen is unknown. Using a J-beta primer mix together with a sample-barcoded 5' primer, a second PCR was run for roughly 6 to 11 cycles. Sequencing of every sample gave 2.5 million or more CDR3-containing paired-end reads. Each CDR3 protein is one row after TCRdb ran MiXCR on the 5' RACE reads. The sample includes about 1.5 million distinct CDR3 sequences, about 43% seen only once; the top ten take roughly 7.7%. These data belong to a study of blood T cells in healthy people across ages. CDR1 MGHRA and CDR2 YSYEKL come from the germline V gene. This CDR3 spans 17 amino acids. The V gene lost 0 bases and the J gene lost 4 bases, with 13 bases spanning the gap. Whole-study findings and limits: As naive T cell percentage varied, TCR beta diversity correlated strongly with it. A roughly linear age-dependent decrease characterized TCR beta diversity per million T cells. The authors considered diversity estimates from one million T cells to be underestimates.

The chain uses TRBV4-1 and TRBJ1-6, with D possibly matching TRBD1 (5 bases). Sequencing used blood. The origin of this receptor is a young woman in good health. The CDR3: CASSQDPTELYNSPLHF. The CDR3 DNA reads TGCGCCAGCAGCCAAGATCCGACAGAATTATATAATTCACCCCTCCACTTT.